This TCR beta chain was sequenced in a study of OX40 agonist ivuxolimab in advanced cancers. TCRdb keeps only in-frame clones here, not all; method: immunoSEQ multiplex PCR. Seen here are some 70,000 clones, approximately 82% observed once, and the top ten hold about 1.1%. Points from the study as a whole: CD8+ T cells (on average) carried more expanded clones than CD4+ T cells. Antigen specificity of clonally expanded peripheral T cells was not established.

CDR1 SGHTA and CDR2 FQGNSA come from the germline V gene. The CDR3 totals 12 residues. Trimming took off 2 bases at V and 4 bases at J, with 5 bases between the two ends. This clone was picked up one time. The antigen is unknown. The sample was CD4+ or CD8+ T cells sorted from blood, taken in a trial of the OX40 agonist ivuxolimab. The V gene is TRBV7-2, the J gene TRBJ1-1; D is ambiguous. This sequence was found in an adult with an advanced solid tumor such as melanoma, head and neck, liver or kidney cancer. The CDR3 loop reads CASSLSFTEAFF. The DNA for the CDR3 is TGTGCCAGCAGCTTATCATTCACTGAAGCTTTCTTT.